Each of the 23 T cell receptor beta chains below was sequenced from the same sample in a study of OX40 agonist ivuxolimab in advanced cancers. Sequencing used immunoSEQ multiplex PCR; TCRdb keeps in-frame clones, though not all of them. The data show 55,000 to 90,000 clones, about four fifths seen once. Sample: CD4+ or CD8+ T cells sorted from blood, taken in a trial of the OX40 agonist ivuxolimab. Receptors were obtained from an adult with an advanced solid tumor such as melanoma, head and neck, liver or kidney cancer.

This clone was seen once. The V call is TRBV5-1, the J call TRBJ1-5; TRBD1 aligns across 9 bases. Germline-derived CDR1 and CDR2 are SGHRS and YFSETQ. The CDR3 has 15 amino acids. The V segment lost 4 bases and the J segment 11 bases; nucleotides outside the gene matches: 13. CDR3 in amino acids: CASSSVPGQGWTQHF. Written as DNA, the CDR3 is TGCGCCAGCAGCAGCGTCCCGGGACAGGGTTGGACCCAGCATTTT.

The V call is TRBV6-1, the J call TRBJ1-2; TRBD1 aligns across 9 bases. The germline gives CDR1 MNHNS, CDR2 SASEGT. The V and J ends lost 1 base and 6 bases, in that order; junction bases with no gene match: 3. The CDR3 extends over 14 amino acids. DNA of the CDR3: TGTGCCAGCAGTGAAGTAAGGACAGGGGATGGCTACACCTTC. Residues: CASSEVRTGDGYTF.

The V call is TRBV7-2, the J call TRBJ1-4; D is unclear. The CDR3 loop spans 14 amino acids. Germline assignment: CDR1 SGHTA and CDR2 FQGNSA. Trimming took off 4 bases at V and 10 bases at J, with 16 bases between the two ends. CDR3 loop: CASSWVWADGKLFF. The CDR3 DNA reads TGTGCCAGCAGCTGGGTTTGGGCTGACGGAAAACTGTTTTTT. Variable domain in full (rest from reference TRBV7-2 and TRBJ1-4): GAGVSQSPSNKVTEKGKDVELRCDPISGHTALYWYRQSLGQGLEFLIYFQGNSAPDKSGLPSDRFSAERTGGSVSTLTIQRTQQEDSAVYLCASSWVWADGKLFFGSGTQLSVL.

The chain recombines TRBV29-1 with TRBJ2-5; D is unclear. The length of the CDR3 is 11 residues. V shed 4 bases and J shed 4 bases, with 7 bases lying between them. In germline, CDR1 is SQVTM, CDR2 ANQGSEA. The CDR3 reads CSVVIGETQYF. In DNA form, the CDR3 reads TGCAGCGTTGTTATAGGAGAGACCCAGTACTTC.

This clone appeared a single time. The J gene is TRBJ1-6, the V gene TRBV5-4; 10 bases match TRBD1. The junction had 9 bases not matched to a gene; V was cut back by 4 bases and J by 5 bases. The germline CDR1 and CDR2 sequences are SGHNT and YYREEE (reference sequence). This CDR3 has 17 residues. The CDR3 region has the DNA TGTGCCAGCAGCCCGAGGGACAGGGGAGCGAATAATTCACCCCTCCACTTT. As protein: CASSPRDRGANNSPLHF.

The chain couples TRBV7-2 to TRBJ2-5; D not certain. With 3 bases removed from V and 9 bases from J, the gap between germline ends came to 17 bases. Germline lookup yields CDR1 SGHTA and CDR2 FQGNSA. This CDR3 contains 14 residues. The CDR3 here is CASSLFLPGEAQYF. The CDR3 DNA is TGTGCCAGCAGCTTGTTTCTCCCGGGTGAGGCCCAGTACTTC.

This chain joins TRBV6-5 and TRBJ2-1, with unresolved D. This CDR3 spans 12 amino acids. Deletions cut 2 bases from V and 5 bases from J, with 4 bases between. Germline loops: CDR1 MNHEY, CDR2 SVGAGI. This CDR3 reads CASSYRDNEQFF. CDR3 nucleotides: TGTGCCAGCAGTTACCGGGACAATGAGCAGTTCTTC.

The chain uses TRBV9 and TRBJ2-3; 7 bases fit TRBD1. Per germline, CDR1 SGDLS and CDR2 YYNGEE. Trimming removed 2 bases from V and 6 bases from J; junction bases left unmatched: 6. CDR3 size: 14 residues. The chain's CDR3 is CASSVAPQGDTQYF. The CDR3 coding sequence is TGTGCCAGCAGCGTGGCACCACAGGGGGATACGCAGTATTTT.

This clone was seen just once. The chain couples TRBV5-5 to TRBJ1-4, with 10 bases aligning to TRBD1. The CDR3 has 17 amino acids. The V segment lost 3 bases and the J segment 8 bases; nucleotides outside the gene matches: 13. Germline V gene sequence: CDR1 SGHKS, CDR2 YYEKEE (reference sequence). The CDR3 nucleotides are TGTGCCAGCAGCTGGAGTCTGGACAGGGGGGGACTGGAAAAACTGTTTTTT. It encodes CASSWSLDRGGLEKLFF.

The chain recombines TRBV27 with TRBJ2-7; 9 bases are shared with TRBD2. The CDR3 sequence is 16 residues long. Unmatched junction bases numbered 12, after V lost 2 bases and J lost 7 bases. From germline, CDR1 is MNHEY and CDR2 SMNVEV (reference sequence). For the CDR3, the DNA is TGTGCCAGCAGTTTACGGCGGGGGGGACCCGTTTTAGAGCAGTACTTC. This codes for CASSLRRGGPVLEQYF.

The chain has TRBV7-8 and TRBJ2-7; D is perhaps TRBD1 (6 bases). V was cut by 10 bases and J by 6 bases, with 19 bases left in between. This CDR3 has 13 residues. Germline-derived CDR1 and CDR2 are SGHVS and FQNEAQ. CDR3 bases: TGTGCCACCATGGGGAGAGGGGGTGGCGAGCAGTACTTC. This gives the protein CATMGRGGGEQYF.

The chain has TRBV7-6 and TRBJ2-7, with TRBD1 matching over 8 bases. This CDR3 comprises 14 residues. Looked up from germline, CDR1 is SGHVS and CDR2 is FNYEAQ. The J segment lost 6 bases and the V segment lost 1 base, leaving 5 bases of the junction unmatched. This chain's CDR3 is CASSLGTGFGEQYF. The DNA for the CDR3 is TGTGCCAGCAGCTTAGGGACAGGGTTCGGCGAGCAGTACTTC. Full variable domain (remainder filled in from reference TRBV7-6 and TRBJ2-7): GAGVSQSPRYKVTKRGQDVALRCDPISGHVSLYWYRQALGQGPEFLTYFNYEAQQDKSGLPNDRFSAERPEGSISTLTIQRTEQRDSAMYRCASSLGTGFGEQYFGPGTRLTVT.

The gene calls are TRBV5-1 and TRBJ2-3; 11 nucleotides match TRBD2. V shed 5 bases and J 2 bases; nucleotides not matched to a gene: 4. This CDR3 comprises 15 residues. Per germline, CDR1 SGHRS and CDR2 YFSETQ. The CDR3 DNA is TGCGCCAGCAGAACGGGACTAGCGGTCACAGATACGCAGTATTTT. Protein: CASRTGLAVTDTQYF. Combining the CDR3 with reference TRBV5-1 and TRBJ2-3 gives the whole variable domain KAGVTQTPRYLIKTRGQQVTLSCSPISGHRSVSWYQQTPGQGLQFLFEYFSETQRNKGNFPGRFSGRQFSNSRSEMNVSTLELGDSALYLCASRTGLAVTDTQYFGPGTRLTVL.

CDR3 DNA sequence: TGTGCTAGTGGTTTGGGGATAGGGAACACTGAAGCTTTCTTT. Translating gives CASGLGIGNTEAFF. The chain links TRBV12-5 to TRBJ1-1; D call uncertain. The CDR3 extends over 14 amino acids. The V and J ends lost 1 base and 1 base respectively, with 7 bases between them. Germline CDR1 reads LGHNT; CDR2 reads FRNRAP.

The chain couples TRBV5-6 to TRBJ1-1; no reliable D call. The CDR3 loop spans 13 amino acids. Between the trimmed V and J ends, which lost 1 base and 4 bases, there was a span of 8 bases. Per germline, CDR1 SGHDT and CDR2 YYEEEE. Written as DNA, the CDR3 is TGTGCCAGCAGCTTGAATTGGATCACTGAAGCTTTCTTT. Encoded protein: CASSLNWITEAFF.

The chain recombines TRBV7-9 with TRBJ1-5, with D unclear. Germline CDR1 reads SEHNR; CDR2 reads FQNEAQ (reference sequence). The CDR3 consists of 16 residues. V lost 7 bases, J lost 2 bases, and 18 bases lay in between. CDR3 sequence: CASTLRNRGGNQPQHF. CDR3 coding DNA: TGTGCCAGCACCCTCCGGAATCGCGGAGGCAATCAGCCCCAGCATTTT.

The gene calls are TRBV7-8 and TRBJ2-4; 11 bases map to TRBD2. The length of the CDR3 is 18 residues. The junction had 13 bases not matched to a gene; V was cut back by 5 bases and J by 4 bases. The germline V gene has CDR1 SGHVS and CDR2 FQNEAQ. The CDR3: CASSRDLGTSGDKNIQYF. Here the CDR3 DNA reads TGTGCCAGCAGCCGGGATCTAGGGACTAGCGGCGATAAAAACATTCAGTACTTC.

The genes are TRBV20-1 and TRBJ1-1, with 8 bases matching TRBD1. V shed 0 bases, J shed 14 bases, and the junction held 2 bases outside the gene matches. Germline CDR1 reads DFQATT; CDR2 reads SNEGSKA (reference sequence). The CDR3 extends over 10 amino acids. The CDR3 loop reads CSAREQGVFF. CDR3 DNA: TGCAGTGCTAGAGAACAGGGGGTCTTCTTT.

In its sample, this clone was seen a few times. The chain combines TRBV6-1 with TRBJ1-2; 9 bases align to TRBD1. CDR1 is MNHNS, CDR2 SASEGT, per germline. The CDR3 spans 14 residues. V shed 9 bases and J 6 bases; nucleotides not matched to a gene: 11. The CDR3 loop is CASIRDRVVDGYTF. The CDR3, as DNA: TGTGCCAGTATCCGGGACAGGGTGGTGGATGGCTACACCTTC.

The chain is built from TRBV2 and TRBJ1-2; no clear D. CDR1 SNHLY and CDR2 FYNNEI come from the germline V gene. Trimming pared 7 bases from V and 0 bases from J, leaving 9 bases between. CDR3 length: 13 amino acids. As DNA, the CDR3 is TGTGCCAGCAAAGCTGGGACTAACTATGGCTACACCTTC. This gives the protein CASKAGTNYGYTF.

This rearrangement joins TRBV5-1 to TRBJ1-4; D remains unclear. This CDR3 is 14 amino acids long. From germline, CDR1 is SGHRS and CDR2 YFSETQ. V lost 3 bases to trimming and J lost 4 bases, with 10 bases between them. The DNA for the CDR3 is TGCGCCAGCAGCTCCGACGGTCTTAATGAAAAACTGTTTTTT. The encoded protein is CASSSDGLNEKLFF.

Only one count was recorded for this clone. V is TRBV9 and J is TRBJ2-3, with D perhaps TRBD1 or TRBD2 (6 bases each). V lost 1 base and J lost 0, with 9 bases in between. The CDR3 has 15 residues. Germline-derived CDR1 and CDR2 are SGDLS and YYNGEE. The CDR3 bases are TGTGCCAGCAGCGTAACAGGGACTAGCACAGATACGCAGTATTTT. Translating gives CASSVTGTSTDTQYF.

This clone was seen only a few times. The chain couples TRBV6-1 to TRBJ1-5; maybe TRBD1 (6 bases). V gave up 8 bases and J gave up 8 bases, with 22 bases separating them. Germline lookup yields CDR1 MNHNS and CDR2 SASEGT. The CDR3 spans 15 residues. Here the CDR3 reads CASSPEGEGKKPQHF. CDR3 coding DNA: TGTGCCAGCTCCCCGGAGGGGGAAGGCAAAAAGCCCCAGCATTTT.